The 24 T cell receptor beta chains given below trace back to one sample, sequenced in a study of shared clonotypes between healthy human individuals. Assay: immunoSEQ multiplex PCR; the TCRdb copy retains only in-frame clones and omits some. The sample gives some 800,000 clones, more than 85% of which show up once; approximately 25% is in the top ten. Naive CD8 populations comprised CD45RO-negative cells positively selected for CCR7, excluding terminally differentiated effector memory CD45RA+ cells. Specimen: naive CD8+ T cells sorted from blood. These receptors came from a man aged 30 to 45 in good health.

The rearrangement joins TRBV9 to TRBJ1-4; maybe TRBD1 (6 bases). Trimming stripped 4 bases from V and 5 bases from J, with 15 bases between. Germline-derived CDR1 and CDR2 are SGDLS and YYNGEE. This CDR3 contains 15 residues. CDR3 nucleotide sequence: TGTGCCAGCAGCCTATCCGGACAGCTAAATGAAAAACTGTTTTTT. Its protein product is CASSLSGQLNEKLFF.

This clone was seen a few times. This chain uses TRBV28 with TRBJ1-5; D is ambiguous. Germline V gene sequence: CDR1 MDHEN, CDR2 SYDVKM. Trimming took 3 bases from V and 8 from J, leaving 14 bases between them. This CDR3 region has 14 residues. DNA for the CDR3: TGTGCCAGCAGTTTCACCCTGGGTCTGGAGCCCCAGCATTTT. Translating it yields CASSFTLGLEPQHF.

The DNA of the CDR3 is TGTGCCAGCAGTGAAGGCGGGGGGGGACGTCAGCCCCAGCATTTT. As protein: CASSEGGGGRQPQHF. The chain joins TRBV25-1 to TRBJ1-5; D is possibly TRBD1 (5 bases). There are 15 residues in the CDR3. Trimming left V 2 bases short and J 6 bases short, with 14 bases between. Germline V gene lookup returns CDR1 MGHDK and CDR2 SYGVNS.

The V and J genes are TRBV5-6 and TRBJ2-1; no clear D. This CDR3 comprises 14 residues. Germline V gene data show CDR1 as SGHDT and CDR2 as YYEEEE. V lost 4 bases and J 4 bases, leaving 12 bases between the germline ends. DNA for the CDR3: TGTGCCAGCAGCCCTGGAGATAATTACAATGAGCAGTTCTTC. The encoded protein is CASSPGDNYNEQFF. Looking up the rest from reference TRBV5-6 and TRBJ2-1 gives the full variable domain: DAGVTQSPTHLIKTRGQQVTLRCSPKSGHDTVSWYQQALGQGPQFIFQYYEEEERQRGNFPDRFSGHQFPNYSSELNVNALLLGDSALYLCASSPGDNYNEQFFGPGTRLTVL.

The chain links TRBV15 to TRBJ1-4, with D uncertain. The V end lost 0 bases, the J end lost 3 bases, and 14 bases lay between the germline ends. This CDR3 is built from 17 residues. Germline V gives CDR1 LNHNV, CDR2 YYDKDF (reference sequence). The CDR3 DNA reads as TGTGCCACCAGCAGAGATGTGCGTGGTCTGGCTAATGAAAAACTGTTTTTT. Protein: CATSRDVRGLANEKLFF.

The rearrangement uses TRBV15 and TRBJ1-5; tentatively, D is TRBD1 (6 bases). V was trimmed by 3 bases and J by 6 bases, leaving 15 bases between them. The CDR3 totals 15 residues. CDR1 is LNHNV and CDR2 is YYDKDF in the germline V gene (reference sequence). Here the CDR3 reads CATSSGQTKGQPQHF. CDR3 sequence (DNA): TGTGCCACCAGCAGTGGACAGACCAAGGGTCAGCCCCAGCATTTT.

The chain recombines TRBV6-5 with TRBJ1-1; D possibly corresponds to TRBD1 (5 bases). This CDR3 comprises 13 residues. CDR1 and CDR2 (germline): MNHEY, SVGAGI. With 5 bases removed from V and 11 bases from J, the gap between germline ends came to 18 bases. As DNA, the CDR3 is TGTGCCAGCAGTCCCGGGACCCAAAGTAGGGCTTTCTTT. It is translated as CASSPGTQSRAFF.

V gene TRBV11-2 combines with J gene TRBJ2-7, with 10 nucleotides matching TRBD2. Germline CDR1 is SGHAT and CDR2 is FQNNGV. The CDR3 is 17 residues long. Germline trimming cut 5 bases from V and 3 bases from J; bases unmatched to any gene: 13. The CDR3 DNA reads TGTGCCAGCAGCCCCCGTTCCGCTAGCGGGAGCATCTACGAGCAGTACTTC. It encodes CASSPRSASGSIYEQYF. The full variable domain, in which reference TRBV11-2 and TRBJ2-7 provide the parts outside the CDR3, is EAGVAQSPRYKIIEKRQSVAFWCNPISGHATLYWYQQILGQGPKLLIQFQNNGVVDDSQLPKDRFSAERLKGVDSTLKIQPAKLEDSAVYLCASSPRSASGSIYEQYFGPGTRLTVT.

The rearrangement links TRBV7-9 to TRBJ2-2; D might be TRBD2 (6 bases). The length of the CDR3 is 16 residues. The V gene lost 5 bases and the J gene lost 0 bases, with 13 bases spanning the gap. Germline V lookup: CDR1 SEHNR, CDR2 FQNEAQ (reference sequence). CDR3 nucleotides: TGTGCCAGCAGCCCCCGGGGGTTCGCGAACACCGGGGAGCTGTTTTTT. Residues: CASSPRGFANTGELFF.

The chain couples TRBV7-9 to TRBJ2-1, with D tentatively TRBD2 (6 bases). This CDR3 contains 16 residues. Germline CDR1 reads SEHNR; CDR2 reads FQNEAQ (reference sequence). V was clipped by 7 bases and J by 4 bases, with 20 bases between them. CDR3 DNA: TGTGCCAGCATCCCTTGGGAGGTGCCACATTACAATGAGCAGTTCTTC. Translation gives CASIPWEVPHYNEQFF.

This clone was recorded only once. The V gene is TRBV29-1, the J gene TRBJ2-1; TRBD1 might be the D (6 bases). V dropped 7 bases and J dropped 7 bases, with 17 bases sitting between them. The CDR3 is 13 residues long. The germline gives CDR1 SQVTM, CDR2 ANQGSEA. CDR3 bases: TGCAGCGGAAGAGTGGGGGCCCGTAATGAGCAGTTCTTC. It yields the protein CSGRVGARNEQFF.

The chain carries TRBV7-9 and TRBJ1-5; TRBD1 is a possible D gene (5 bases). The CDR3 runs 14 residues. Germline V gene sequence: CDR1 SEHNR, CDR2 FQNEAQ (reference sequence). Trimming removed 5 bases at V and 2 bases at J, with 10 bases between. CDR3 in DNA: TGTGCCAGCAGCCGAGGGGCAGGCAATCAGCCCCAGCATTTT. The encoded protein is CASSRGAGNQPQHF.

This chain links TRBV5-1 with TRBJ2-3, with D perhaps TRBD2 (6 bases). The CDR3 length is 15 residues. V was clipped by 0 bases and J by 5 bases, with 13 bases between them. Germline CDR1 and CDR2: SGHRS and YFSETQ. The CDR3 region is CASSLAIGGVDTQYF. The CDR3 coding sequence is TGCGCCAGCAGCTTGGCGATCGGCGGGGTAGATACGCAGTATTTT.

The CDR3 coding sequence is TGTGCCAGCAGTTCCAGGGGCCCCAATCAGCCCCAGCATTTT. This encodes CASSSRGPNQPQHF. V is TRBV6-6 and J is TRBJ1-5, with D tentatively TRBD1 (6 bases). The CDR3 extends over 14 amino acids. V shed 4 bases and J shed 3 bases, with 10 bases lying between them. Germline V lookup: CDR1 MNHNY, CDR2 SVGAGI (reference sequence).

This sequence joins TRBV4-3 and TRBJ1-2; D ambiguous. The CDR3 loop spans 16 amino acids. V lost 0 bases and J lost 4, with 15 bases in between. CDR1 LGHNA and CDR2 YSLEER come from the germline V gene. CDR3 bases: TGCGCCAGCAGCCAAGAGAATTACCCAACGGGCTATGGCTACACCTTC. It encodes CASSQENYPTGYGYTF.

This chain links TRBV5-4 with TRBJ2-1; D is possibly TRBD1 (6 bases). The V and J ends lost 5 bases and 9 bases respectively, with 12 bases between them. The CDR3 length is 12 residues. CDR1 SGHNT and CDR2 YYREEE come from the germline V gene (reference sequence). As DNA, the CDR3 is TGTGCCAGCAGTTCAGGGGTCGGTGAGCAGTTCTTC. Its protein product is CASSSGVGEQFF.

This sequence joins TRBV5-4 and TRBJ2-7; TRBD1 aligns across 8 bases. This CDR3 spans 13 amino acids. V lost 6 bases and J lost 6; bases outside the gene matches: 8. The germline CDR1 and CDR2 sequences are SGHNT and YYREEE (reference sequence). The chain's CDR3 is CASKVGQVAEQYF. DNA for the CDR3: TGTGCCAGCAAGGTGGGACAGGTAGCCGAGCAGTACTTC. The variable domain in full, with the rest retrieved from reference TRBV5-4 and TRBJ2-7, is ETGVTQSPTHLIKTRGQQVTLRCSSQSGHNTVSWYQQALGQGPQFIFQYYREEENGRGNFPPRFSGLQFPNYSSELNVNALELDDSALYLCASKVGQVAEQYFGPGTRLTVT.

The chain combines TRBV11-2 with TRBJ2-1; D not resolved. The CDR3 length is 12 residues. Trimming stripped 9 bases from V and 0 bases from J, with 6 bases between. Per the germline V gene, CDR1 is SGHAT and CDR2 is FQNNGV. DNA of the CDR3: TGTGCCAGTTGTCTCTCCTACAATGAGCAGTTCTTC. The encoded protein is CASCLSYNEQFF.

J is TRBJ2-1 and V is TRBV30; 11 bases line up with TRBD2. The CDR3 totals 17 residues. V was clipped by 4 bases and J by 8 bases; unmatched bases: 16. Germline CDR1 is GTSNPN and CDR2 is SVGIG (reference sequence). CDR3: CAWTSGLSGRALDEQFF. CDR3 in DNA: TGTGCCTGGACGTCAGGGCTTAGCGGGAGGGCCCTGGATGAGCAGTTCTTC.

J is TRBJ2-1 and V is TRBV7-2; 8 positions match TRBD2. V lost 6 bases and J lost 4; bases outside the gene matches: 8. The CDR3 totals 15 residues. Germline V lookup: CDR1 SGHTA, CDR2 FQGNSA. The CDR3 sequence is CASRPGLGIYNEQFF. The CDR3, as DNA: TGTGCCAGCAGACCGGGACTAGGAATTTACAATGAGCAGTTCTTC.

The genes are TRBV29-1 and TRBJ1-1; TRBD1 agrees at 7 bases. The CDR3 extends over 14 amino acids. Trimming took 4 bases from V and 3 from J; bases not matched to a gene: 8. CDR1 is SQVTM, CDR2 ANQGSEA, per germline. The CDR3 nucleotides read TGCAGCGTTGGAGGGGGCGTGGGATACACTGAAGCTTTCTTT. Translating gives CSVGGGVGYTEAFF. Full variable domain (outside the CDR3, taken from reference TRBV29-1 and TRBJ1-1): SAVISQKPSRDICQRGTSLTIQCQVDSQVTMMFWYRQQPGQSLTLIATANQGSEATYESGFVIDKFPISRPNLTFSTLTVSNMSPEDSSIYLCSVGGGVGYTEAFFGQGTRLTVV.

The chain carries TRBV4-2 and TRBJ2-7; perhaps TRBD2 as D (6 bases). With 1 base removed from V and 0 bases from J, the gap between germline ends came to 10 bases. Germline CDR1 LGHNA, CDR2 YNFKEQ. The CDR3 is made up of 15 amino acids. The CDR3 DNA reads TGTGCCAGCAGCCAAGTCGCCGGGGGCTCCTACGAGCAGTACTTC. It translates to CASSQVAGGSYEQYF.

This rearrangement joins TRBV7-9 to TRBJ1-2; D is uncertain. The CDR3 runs to 11 residues. V was clipped by 4 bases and J by 7 bases, with 7 bases between them. Germline CDR1 is SEHNR and CDR2 is FQNEAQ (reference sequence). The CDR3 loop reads CASSSEFGYTF. In DNA, the CDR3 is TGTGCCAGCAGCTCAGAGTTTGGCTACACCTTC.

The V and J genes are TRBV28 and TRBJ2-3; D is ambiguous. Germline V lookup: CDR1 MDHEN, CDR2 SYDVKM. Trimming removed 3 bases from V and 2 bases from J, with 9 bases in between. CDR3 length: 14 residues. The CDR3 is CASSLQDNTDTQYF. The CDR3 region has the DNA TGTGCCAGCAGTTTGCAAGATAACACAGATACGCAGTATTTT.